This T cell receptor beta chain emerged from a study of blood T cell repertoires in COVID-19 (dated by TCRdb to the early 2020s). Study-wide context: Samples covering the acute and convalescent phases of COVID-19 were provided by collaborators in the United States, Italy and Spain. The prospective study material was composed of cDNA or gDNA derived from T cells, B-cell-depleted T cells, or PBMCs. Subjects who had been exposed to COVID-19, were actively infected with it, or had recovered from it provided the deeply sampled blood TCRbeta repertoires that made up the dataset. The repertoires were released in a freely available public database intended as a resource for research on the immune response to SARS-CoV-2. Samples were obtained from the ongoing ImmuneRACE study (first 160 participants) and from 950 to 1,500 subjects provided by 6 global collaborators. A de-identified subject ID, COVID-19 status, age in years and sex were almost always included in the sample metadata. Where available, HLA class I and class II types were obtained from metadata supplied by the sample provider rather than from assay-based typing.

The study at large found these results: How much clinical and demographic metadata was included differed by source and by participant, and the metadata was provided uncurated.

TCRbeta CDR3 regions were amplified from genomic DNA by means of the immunoSEQ Assay, a bias-controlled multiplex PCR. Under the source paper's analysis protocol: Within the assay, amplification of reference gene primers was used to estimate how many nucleated cells each sample contained. To quantify the absolute abundance of each unique TCRbeta CDR3 rearrangement, sequence reads were collapsed and filtered. For each sample, productive Simpson clonality was calculated as the square root of Simpson's diversity index across productive rearrangements. TCRdb took this table from immuneACCESS and kept in-frame rearrangements with V and J called. Such tables lack part of the clones; where checked against another copy, unresolved V genes explain under half of the gap, and the rest is unexplained. V and J calls and clone size are copied from that table; D and trimming were computed from the DNA. In this sample the table shows under 30,000 clones, roughly 87% of which occur a single time. The biggest ten clones account for about a tenth of the sample.

Each collaborating institution followed its own protocols to collect whole blood in K2EDTA tubes. For TCRbeta analysis, collaborators shipped samples as frozen whole blood, isolated PBMCs, or DNA extracted from either of those sample types. The germline V end is reduced by 6 bases and the J end by 1 base; junction bases left unmatched: 9. Counted from cysteine to phenylalanine, this CDR3 has 16 amino acids. CDR3 DNA is the only sequence kept; it has 48 bases, read in frame from the first base. Looking up the germline V gene (reference sequence) yields CDR1 LGHDT and CDR2 YNNKEL. Comment on this clone: This receptor's antigen is unknown. No base quality information exists; no much larger clone differs at one position.

The receptor comes from a human donor in a cohort sampled during active COVID-19. The sequenced sample was peripheral blood. The chain links TRBV3-1 (or the pseudogene TRBV3-2) with TRBJ2-1; 7 junctional bases match TRBD1. The nucleotide sequence is given as TGTGCCAGCAGTCAGCGGACAGGACGATCCTACAATGAGCAGTTCTTC. Its amino acids are CASSQRTGRSYNEQFF.